This T cell receptor beta chain was found in a study of CD8+ T cells in alopecia areata. In the study overall: For the treated group, dosing was oral tofacitinib at 5 to 10 mg twice daily.

Study-wide findings and caveats: In blood and scalp, many expanded lesional clones persisted during tofacitinib. In scalp, tofacitinib significantly decreased clonality and expanded CD8+ clones among the top 100.

As to treatment: oral pan-JAK inhibitor, 5-10 mg twice daily. Using a FACSAria, the CD4+ and CD8+ T cells were sorted from the PBMCs. RNA, once extracted, was reverse transcribed into cDNA for use as the sequencing template. Generated by immunoSEQ multiplex PCR, the TCRdb table keeps only in-frame clones and is missing some. The data contain 160,000 or so clones, 55% to 75% of them singletons. Trimming took off 4 bases at V and 7 bases at J, with 13 bases between the two ends. The CDR3 runs 13 residues. Germline V CDR1 and CDR2: SQVTM, ANQGSEA. Of note for this clone: The antigen is unknown.

This TCR was recovered from a human donor with alopecia areata. Sequencing used CD4+ T cells sorted from blood, obtained at week 4, from a patient treated with tofacitinib. The V and J genes are TRBV29-1 and TRBJ1-4; no reliable D call. The CDR3 bases are TGCAGCGTTGCGTCGCAGGAGGGTGAAAAACTGTTTTTT. Its protein product is CSVASQEGEKLFF.